The 4 T cell receptor beta chains below all came from one sample that was sequenced in a study of cytotoxic CD8 clonotypes in ibrutinib-treated CLL (dated by TCRdb to the early 2020s). The library was generated by the immunoSEQ multiplex PCR assay. In TCRdb, the immuneACCESS table is reduced to in-frame sequences with V and J assigned. These tables do not hold every clone; where another copy was compared, an unresolved V gene accounts for under half, and the others remain unexplained. The sample has around 160,000 clones on record, 88% of them singletons. In total, the top ten clones hold around 2.7% of the sample. The label giving this sample's time point can be read as: progressive disease on ibrutinib. The starting material was PBMCs, obtained at disease progression, from a patient treated with ibrutinib. These receptors were obtained from a human donor with chronic lymphocytic leukemia.

This clone was recorded only once. This rearrangement joins TRBV7-8 to TRBJ2-3; 12 bases agree with TRBD2. The CDR3 has 16 amino acids. Germline V CDR1 and CDR2: SGHVS, FQNEAQ. The V segment lost 2 bases and the J segment 7 bases; nucleotides outside the gene matches: 7. Here the CDR3 DNA reads TGTGCCAGCAGCTTAACAACTAGCGGGAGGATCTATACGCAGTATTTT. It yields the protein CASSLTTSGRIYTQYF.

This clone occurred a few times. The rearrangement uses TRBV30 and TRBJ2-3; D is unclear. Trimming took off 3 bases at V and 6 bases at J, with 10 bases between the two ends. Per germline, CDR1 GTSNPN and CDR2 SVGIG (reference sequence). The CDR3 is 12 residues long. CDR3 nucleotides: TGTGCCTGGAGCCCAGGCCGGGATACGCAGTATTTT. Its translation is CAWSPGRDTQYF.

V is TRBV19 and J is TRBJ2-7; 11 bases are a match to TRBD2. The CDR3 length is 17 residues. Germline values: CDR1 LNHDA, CDR2 SQIVND (reference sequence). After removal of 5 bases from V and 1 base from J, the junction contained 10 bases not matched to a gene. The CDR3 loop is CASSRGKGTSGSYEQYF. The CDR3 DNA is TGTGCCAGTAGTCGAGGAAAGGGGACTAGCGGTTCCTACGAGCAGTACTTC. Looking up the rest from reference TRBV19 and TRBJ2-7 gives the full variable domain: DGGITQSPKYLFRKEGQNVTLSCEQNLNHDAMYWYRQDPGQGLRLIYYSQIVNDFQKGDIAEGYSVSREKKESFPLTVTSAQKNPTAFYLCASSRGKGTSGSYEQYFGPGTRLTVT.

The chain links TRBV28 to TRBJ1-5; the D is unclear. V gave up 7 bases and J gave up 4 bases, with 11 bases separating them. CDR1 and CDR2 from the germline V gene are MDHEN and SYDVKM. The CDR3 has 13 amino acids. DNA of the CDR3: TGTGCCAGCAACACTTATACTAATCAGCCCCAGCATTTT. Translated: CASNTYTNQPQHF.